This T cell receptor (beta chain) was observed in a study of T cell responses to AZD1222 COVID-19 vaccine. Germline CDR1 and CDR2: KGHSH and LQKENI. This CDR3 spans 15 amino acids. J was trimmed by 2 bases and V by 4 bases; bases with no gene match: 3. Profiled with immunoSEQ multiplex PCR; TCRdb holds only in-frame clones, not every one. The table shows roughly 130,000 clones, with 87% occurring only once. This TCR was sampled from an adult in good health. The chain recombines TRBV18 with TRBJ1-5; TRBD1 matches at 9 bases. Here the sequenced sample was peripheral blood, taken on day 0 of AZD1222 vaccination. The CDR3 nucleotides are TGTGCCAGCTCACGGGGACAGGGTGGCAATCAGCCCCAGCATTTT. Protein: CASSRGQGGNQPQHF.